Below, one T cell receptor (beta chain) is given with its context. Antigen unknown. Germline assignment: CDR1 SGDLS and CDR2 YYNGEE. Unmatched junction bases numbered 21, after V lost 9 bases and J lost 12 bases. This CDR3 is 15 amino acids long. Genomic DNA provided the template from which TCR beta VDJ and CDR3 profiles were obtained. TCRdb ran MiXCR on the reads and lists one entry per CDR3 protein. The table lists around 400,000 distinct CDR3 sequences, roughly 68% of them singletons. The data stem from a study of CD8+CD57+ T cells in acquired aplastic anemia. Study-wide background: Sorting CD4+ and CD8+ cells gave DNA averaging 3.2 ug. The average read count for CD4+ cells in healthy donors was about 9.9 million.

Overall study results and limits: The CD8+ Simpson's diversity of patients and controls was not significantly different. Shared by patients and controls, 25 to 30 CD8+ CDR3s were abundant in patients.

The receptor comes from a human donor in good health, serving as a control. Sequencing was performed on sorted CD4+, CD8+, or CD8+CD57+ T cells (not recorded which) from PBMCs. The chain joins TRBV9 to TRBJ1-3; 7 nucleotides match TRBD1. CDR3 protein: CATGTDRPDESYIYF. CDR3 nucleotide sequence: TGTGCCACCGGTACGGACAGGCCGGACGAAAGCTACATATATTTT.